This T cell receptor (beta chain) is from a study of cytomegalovirus exposure and HLA in healthy donors (dated by TCRdb to 2016 to 2017). A note on the overall study: An earlier analysis of several hundred of the donors reported roughly 300 Gb of sequence data and 117 million unique TCR beta sequences obtained from 150 million to 200 million T cells. An early release covering around 630 HLA-typed donors comprised about 300 gigabases of sequencing data and around 85 million unique TCR sequences. Of the approximately 400 genotyped donors, approximately 80% fell in the genetic ancestry cluster associated with self-reported Caucasian donors. The study aimed to test whether signatures of past pathogen exposure could be identified by cataloging public T cell receptors. The study used immunosequencing to profile the T cell repertoires of 670 or so subjects and linked those repertoires to cytomegalovirus serostatus. Besides the first cohort of around 700 subjects, a separate validation cohort made up of about 120 different subjects was used. To predict cytomegalovirus infection status, the study combined high-throughput TCR immunosequencing, statistical association of individual TCRs with disease status, and machine learning. A later analysis re-examined previously published TCR beta repertoires from about 700 donors and added high-resolution HLA genotyping to investigate patterns of TCR occurrence. The later analysis used no new phenotypic data to find candidate immune exposures, relying instead on TCR beta sequences and their occurrence across donors. An earlier analysis of roughly 600 of the donors used high-throughput TCR beta sequencing to judge whether each TCR beta V gene segment behaved as functional or pseudogenic. Donor age, sex, ethnicity and CMV serostatus were compiled together with the repertoire data. A later genetic analysis used genome-wide SNP genotypes for about 65% of the roughly 700 donors, treating that subset as a discovery cohort. Every discovery cohort repertoire had been produced on one sequencing platform. HLA typing included class I and class II loci at four-digit resolution. The number of donors typed differed by locus, with about 629-630 for A, B, C, DRB1 and DQB1, roughly 550 for DQA1, approximately 570 for DPA1, and approximately 470 for DPB1. About five DR-DQ haplotypes were handled as single units for association and clustering because linkage in the cohort was strong. Among about 390 genotyped donors of the cohort, an average of about 240,000 unique TCR beta nucleotide sequences were sequenced per donor, around 18% of them non-productive. What the study reported, not specific to this receptor: Because counts were too low, some 17 rarely observed V segments, including chromosome 9 orphons, were left out of the earlier analysis of 500 to 750 of the donors. In this cohort, only TCR beta chains were sequenced, and detectable features were limited by the absence of alpha or paired-chain data. According to a later genetic analysis, donors in an Asian-associated ancestry cluster had fewer N-insertions in productive TCRs than the roughly 670-donor mean. When HLA alleles, especially DR and DQ, strongly co-occurred, attributing TCR associations to individual alleles was difficult. Because HLA typing was unavailable for some donors at each locus, only the typed subset was used in association tests. In an earlier analysis of about 600 of the donors, most TCR beta V segments appeared in productive rearrangements about 87% or about 30% of the time, broadly matching IMGT annotations. Across donors, most TCR sequences were observed very rarely, whereas some public TCRs were present in many individuals. In a later analysis, several top co-occurrence clusters were reported to appear linked to parvovirus B19, influenza, CMV and Epstein-Barr virus. An association between a missense DCLRE1C variant and V-gene and J-gene trimming of TCR beta chains was found in a later genetic analysis and replicated in an independent cohort. In the study, 150 to 200 TCR beta chains were listed as associated with cytomegalovirus. In a later analysis, HLA-associated TCR beta chains were found to be more clonally expanded and to have lower generation probabilities than equally common non-associated chains. The presence/absence analyses assumed that sequencing depth was roughly uniform across donors, and that assumption may not be true. In a later analysis, the rate of TCR association differed among HLA loci, with DRB1 alleles having the most associated TCRs and HLA-C alleles having the fewest. CMV serostatus was the only immune exposure information available for the cohort. In a later analysis, most CMV-associated TCR beta chains were found to appear HLA-restricted, with HLA associations seemingly driven largely by CMV exposure. A further reported finding was that TCR beta sequences accurately predicted the HLA-A and HLA-B alleles for most subjects in the first cohort. Correlated functional status among segregating V segments might be attributable to linkage disequilibrium, but an unknown experimental factor could not be ruled out. Some IMGT-functional V segments, including TRBV6-2 and TRBV6-3, could not be told apart with the 87-base-pair reads, so those segments were excluded. In vitro tests confirmed that a few of the cytomegalovirus-associated TCR beta chains recognize cytomegalovirus antigens. The sequencing pipeline was judged likely to have produced a cluster of highly shared sequence variants as a technical artifact. At a false discovery rate of 0.05, a later analysis linked about 17,000 TCR beta sequences to specific HLA alleles. In both the original and validation cohorts, the classifier was reported to diagnose cytomegalovirus status with high specificity and sensitivity. The authors suggested that the approach could potentially be extended to other disease states and immunological phenotypes.

At the junction V is shortened by 1 base and J by 4 bases; bases outside the gene matches: 16. CDR1 and CDR2, looked up from the germline V gene, are LGHNA and YNFKEQ. The CDR3 spans 19 residues, from the cysteine through the phenylalanine. Kept here is only the CDR3 DNA, which spans 57 bases and is read in frame from base 1. The cohort was made up of roughly 670 healthy bone marrow donors. At the time of sampling, every cohort member was nominally healthy, though immune exposures that went unrecorded were likely present. The donor tested CMV seronegative and was one of the 352 seronegative cohort members. Each donor provided a peripheral blood sample, and peripheral blood mononuclear cells were used for TCR beta sequencing. The Qiagen DNeasy Blood Extraction Kit was used to extract genomic DNA from the blood cell samples. The library was built by means of the immunoSEQ multiplex PCR assay. For the multiplex PCR, a mixture combining 60 forward primers for TCR Vbeta segments and 13 reverse primers for TCR Jbeta segments was used. Amplification of the CDR3 region of rearranged TCR beta genes was performed with a multiplex PCR assay on genomic DNA. Amplified TCR beta libraries were sequenced as 87-base-pair reads on the Illumina HiSeq System. The authors' analysis ran thus. A later analysis counted some 74 million unique TCR beta chains across the 690 or so repertoires, and 10 million to 12 million of these chains were shared by at least two donors. A nearest-neighbor algorithm error-corrected the raw reads and collapsed the reads into unique sequences, merging closely related sequences to remove PCR and sequencing errors. CDR3 sequences were aligned to IMGT reference sequences to assign V, D and J gene segments. For a sequence to be retained, at least a six-nucleotide match to both a V gene segment and a J gene segment was required. Rearrangements were called productive when the CDR3 lacked stop codons and stayed in frame with V and J; all others were non-productive. Following IMGT convention, CDR3 was defined as the stretch from the second conserved V-encoded cysteine up to the conserved J-encoded phenylalanine. Sequences without an unambiguous match to a single V gene segment were excluded from the earlier analysis of approximately 600 of the donors. An earlier analysis of 500 to 600 of the donors classified V segments as functional when productive rearrangements were above 56.7% and as segregating when the standard deviation between donors was above 5%. To diagnose cytomegalovirus status from the catalog of TCR beta chain sequences, a statistical classification framework was built. A later analysis assigned V and J genes by comparing TCR nucleotide sequences with IMGT/GENE-DB human TR gene sequences. In a later analysis, CDR3 sequences and most-parsimonious VDJ recombination scenarios were assigned using the TCRdist pipeline. In a later analysis, every TCR beta chain was defined by the combination of its CDR3 amino acid sequence and its V-gene family, and reads without a unique V-gene family were dropped. In a later analysis, several hundred highly shared, low-generation-probability nucleotide sequences were removed to address suspected cross-contamination and a sequencing artifact. A later analysis calculated a clonal expansion index for each public chain from normalized within-repertoire ranks of inferred template counts. In a later analysis, generation probabilities were computed with a VDJ recombination model fitted to out-of-frame rearrangements, and the resulting probabilities were checked against IGoR. A later analysis scored TCR-TCR, TCR-HLA and TCR-CMV co-occurrence with hypergeometric tests, applying a repertoire-size bias correction to TCR pairs. A later analysis estimated false discovery rates by permuting HLA or CMV assignments 20 times. A later analysis grouped co-occurring TCRs with DBSCAN, adding TCRdist sequence similarity when clustering within HLA-allele-positive subsets. Repertoires with fewer than 30,000 or more than 120,000 public chains, plus five repertoires with anomalous nucleotide sharing, were excluded from co-occurrence clustering. What TCRdb holds here is the immuneACCESS table cut down to in-frame rearrangements. Part of the clones is not present; checked against another copy, under half of the missing clones reflect an unresolved V gene, and the others are unexplained. V and J calls and clone size are copied from that table; D and trimming were computed from the DNA. This sample has 84,000 or so clones in its table, and around four fifths of those were observed once. The ten biggest clones cover roughly 2% of the sample.

About this clone itself: The clone's antigen remains unknown. The record has no base qualities; no much larger clone is one base away.

The TCR sequence derives from a boy between 10 and 17 years old in good health and CMV-seronegative. Sequencing input: PBMCs. The chain employs TRBV4-2 and TRBJ2-3; TRBD2 agrees with 8 junctional bases. In nucleotide form, the sequence is TGTGCCAGCAGCCAAGTTTCCGTCTCTCAGCGGGAGTTTGCAGATACGCAGTATTTT. Protein translation: CASSQVSVSQREFADTQYF.